The present entry profiles one T cell receptor (beta chain) with its context. Its antigen is unknown. Base qualities are not at hand, and no much larger clone is one base apart. Other DNA sequences in the same sample also yield this CDR3. The data were obtained in a study of T cell changes during pregnancy in multiple sclerosis (dated by TCRdb to about 2019). For context, the study as a whole: The study examined how the T cell repertoire changed over the course of pregnancy in women with multiple sclerosis.

The CDR3 holds 13 amino acids from the cysteine to the phenylalanine. The kept DNA is CDR3 alone, 39 bases in frame from the first base. Between the V and J ends, shortened by 6 bases and 5 bases respectively, the junction contains 13 bases. CDR1 and CDR2 are read off the germline V gene as MNHEY and SVGAGI. Receptor libraries were prepared by the immunoSEQ multiplex PCR assay. TCRdb took over this immuneACCESS table, retaining in-frame rearrangements with V and J assigned. Such tables are incomplete; in checked studies, under half of the missing clones stem from an unresolved V gene, and the remainder is unexplained. Across this sample there are tens of thousands of clones, with around nine tenths seen only once. The ten largest clones represent 0.37% of the sample.

This clonotype originated in a female donor in good health, enrolled as a control in a pregnancy study. The sample in question was CD4+ T cells from peripheral blood mononuclear cells, obtained in the third trimester of pregnancy. The chain links TRBV6-5 with TRBJ1-2; the D gene is not confidently resolved. The CDR3 protein sequence reads: CASSYEELYGYTF. DNA sequence: TGTGCCAGCAGCTACGAAGAGTTATATGGCTACACCTTC.